The T cell receptor (beta chain) under discussion was sequenced for a study of OX40 agonist ivuxolimab in advanced cancers. In germline, CDR1 is MNHEY, CDR2 SMNVEV (reference sequence). This CDR3 region has 15 residues. The J segment lost 0 bases and the V segment lost 5 bases, leaving 5 bases of the junction unmatched. Regarding the study as a whole: The average count of expanded clones was higher among CD8+ T cells than among CD4+. Antigen specificity remained undetermined for the expanded peripheral T cells.

Libraries were prepared by immunoSEQ multiplex PCR; TCRdb keeps only in-frame clonotypes and omits some of them. The sample gives some 40,000 clones, 90% to 95% of which show up once; roughly a fifth is in the top ten. Concerning this clone: The target antigen is unknown.

This TCR came from an adult with an advanced solid tumor such as melanoma, head and neck, liver or kidney cancer. The sequences come from CD4+ or CD8+ T cells sorted from blood, collected in a trial of the OX40 agonist ivuxolimab. J is TRBJ2-3 and V is TRBV27; 7 bases match TRBD1. The CDR3 here is CASSKTGFSTDTQYF. The CDR3 DNA reads TGTGCCAGCAGTAAGACAGGGTTTAGCACAGATACGCAGTATTTT.